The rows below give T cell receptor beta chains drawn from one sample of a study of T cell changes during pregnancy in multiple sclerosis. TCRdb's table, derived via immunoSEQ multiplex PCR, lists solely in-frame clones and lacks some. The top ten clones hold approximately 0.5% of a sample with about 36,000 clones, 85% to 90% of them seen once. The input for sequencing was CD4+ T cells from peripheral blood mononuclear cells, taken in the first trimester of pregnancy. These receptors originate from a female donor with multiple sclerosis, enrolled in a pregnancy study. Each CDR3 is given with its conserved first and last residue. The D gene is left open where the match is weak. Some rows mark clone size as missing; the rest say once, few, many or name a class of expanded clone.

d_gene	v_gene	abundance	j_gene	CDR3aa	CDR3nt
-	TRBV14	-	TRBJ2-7	CASSPPGDNSYEQYF	TGTGCCAGCAGCCCCCCAGGGGACAACTCCTACGAGCAGTACTTC
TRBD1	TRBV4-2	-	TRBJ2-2	CASSPPQQRTGAGAGELFF	TGTGCCAGCAGCCCCCCCCAACAACGAACAGGGGCCGGAGCCGGGGAGCTGTTTTTT
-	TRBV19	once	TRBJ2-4	CASSIVPTGLNIQYF	TGTGCCAGTAGTATAGTCCCCACCGGGTTAAACATTCAGTACTTC
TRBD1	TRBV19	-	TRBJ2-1	CASSIEGGVYNEQFF	TGTGCCAGTAGTATAGAAGGGGGCGTATACAATGAGCAGTTCTTC
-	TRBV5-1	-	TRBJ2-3	CASSMEGGGTDTQYF	TGCGCCAGCAGCATGGAAGGGGGAGGGACAGATACGCAGTATTTT
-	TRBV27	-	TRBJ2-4	CASSSTGKAKNIQYF	TGTGCCAGCAGTTCCACAGGGAAGGCCAAAAACATTCAGTACTTC
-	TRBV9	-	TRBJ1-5	CASSARGTEQPQHF	TGTGCCAGCAGCGCGCGGGGGACGGAACAGCCCCAGCATTTT
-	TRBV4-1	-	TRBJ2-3	CASSQEWTSTDTQYF	TGCGCCAGCAGCCAAGAATGGACTTCCACAGATACGCAGTATTTT
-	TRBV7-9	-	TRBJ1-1	CASSLARGRDEAFF	TGTGCCAGCAGCTTAGCGCGTGGACGGGATGAAGCTTTCTTT
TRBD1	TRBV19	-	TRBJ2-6	CASIGDRGQSDGANVLTF	TGTGCCAGTATCGGTGACAGGGGGCAATCGGACGGGGCCAACGTCCTGACTTTC
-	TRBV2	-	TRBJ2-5	CASKPGSETQYF	TGTGCCAGCAAACCGGGGTCTGAGACCCAGTACTTC
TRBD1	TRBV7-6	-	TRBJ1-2	CASSPGPGQSYGYTF	TGTGCCAGCAGCCCGGGCCCGGGACAGAGTTATGGCTACACCTTC
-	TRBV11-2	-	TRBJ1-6	CASSLSEFRNSPLHF	TGTGCCAGCAGCTTGTCGGAATTCAGGAATTCACCCCTCCACTTT
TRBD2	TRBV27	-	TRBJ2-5	CASSLGGGKETQYF	TGTGCCAGCAGTTTGGGCGGGGGAAAAGAGACCCAGTACTTC
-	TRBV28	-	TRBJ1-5	CASSFRGSNQPQHF	TGTGCCAGCAGCTTCAGGGGAAGCAATCAGCCCCAGCATTTT
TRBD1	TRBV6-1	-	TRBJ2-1	CASSVSRTGYKFF	TGTGCCAGCAGTGTCTCCCGGACAGGGTATAAGTTCTTC
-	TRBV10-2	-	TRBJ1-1	CASSPARIGTRNTEAFF	TGCGCCAGCAGTCCCGCCCGGATAGGGACAAGGAACACTGAAGCTTTCTTT
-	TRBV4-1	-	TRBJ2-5	CASSQEPLGGGWVAETQYF	TGCGCCAGCAGCCAAGAACCTTTGGGAGGCGGCTGGGTGGCGGAGACCCAGTACTTC